The source of this T cell receptor (beta chain) is a study of T cells in Graves' hyperthyroidism and ophthalmopathy. The wider study: It was at initial diagnosis, before any treatment, that peripheral blood was collected.

Germline trimming cut 4 bases from V and 5 bases from J; bases unmatched to any gene: 5. This CDR3 comprises 14 residues. Germline-derived CDR1 and CDR2 are LNHDA and SQIVND (reference sequence). TCR beta CDR3 sequences were amplified from RNA transcripts. The TCR CDR3 first-round RT-PCR relied on the HTBI primer set. TCRdb re-called the multiplex PCR reads through MiXCR, storing one row per CDR3 protein. The sample carries around 620,000 distinct CDR3 sequences, 13% to 15% recorded once. A NOSPECS grade of at least 4, a Clinical Activity Score of at least 3 and duration under 3 months were recorded in ophthalmopathy patients. Uncontrolled infection, other autoimmune disease, pregnancy or lactation barred patients from enrollment. This clonotype showed up many times. Its antigen is unidentified. Findings of the study overall: Before onset, by a median of approximately 5.9 months, the model predicted ophthalmopathy.

The sequenced material came from blood. This TCR derives from a woman younger than 35 with Graves' ophthalmopathy. The chain joins TRBV19 to TRBJ2-1, with TRBD2 matching 7 bases. The CDR3 here is CASSTPGGNNEQFF. CDR3 DNA sequence: TGTGCCAGTAGTACCCCCGGGGGGAACAATGAGCAGTTCTTC.